A single count supports the clone carrying this T cell receptor beta chain. Trimming stripped 1 base from V and 0 bases from J, with 11 bases between. The CDR3 runs 16 residues. Germline V gene data show CDR1 as SGHRS and CDR2 as YFSETQ. These data belong to a study of long-term antiretroviral therapy in people with HIV. Runs used v3.0 of the immunoSEQ assay and were done at survey level. Profiling relied on immunoSEQ multiplex PCR, and the TCRdb table lists in-frame clones only, not all of them. The sample includes about 24,000 clones, roughly 94% of them seen just once. This chain uses TRBV5-1 with TRBJ2-1; D unresolved. The sequence was obtained from a woman between 45 and 65 years old with HIV. The material sequenced was unsorted PBMCs, taken roughly 5.1 years after starting antiretroviral therapy. The chain's CDR3 is CASSLMAVSSYNEQFF. The DNA for the CDR3 is TGCGCCAGCAGCTTGATGGCGGTCAGCTCCTACAATGAGCAGTTCTTC.